The present TCR beta chain was sequenced within a study of Graves' ophthalmopathy and Graves' hyperthyroidism. Study-wide findings and caveats: Blood also carried most expanded thyroid clonotypes exceeding 0.001 frequency.

CDR1 and CDR2 from the germline V gene are MNHEY and SVGEGT. This CDR3 comprises 15 residues. V was pared by 4 bases and J by 2 bases, with 11 bases between. RNA transcripts yielded amplified TCR beta CDR3 regions. First-round RT-PCR used HTBI primers; second-round multiplex PCR followed. Each CDR3 protein is one row after TCRdb ran MiXCR on the multiplex PCR reads. Here the sample spans a few hundred thousand distinct CDR3 sequences, roughly 15% being singletons. This clonotype was detected ten times or more. Its antigen is still unknown. V gene TRBV6-2 or TRBV6-3 combines with J gene TRBJ2-2; no definite D call. This TCR came from a woman between 18 and 29 years old with stable Graves' hyperthyroidism. Source material: peripheral blood. Written as DNA, the CDR3 is TGTGCCAGCAGTTTCCCTCGGGCTAACACCGGGGAGCTGTTTTTT. The encoded protein is CASSFPRANTGELFF.